The 17 T cell receptor beta chains below were found in one sample sequenced in a study of blood T cell repertoires in COVID-19. Using immunoSEQ multiplex PCR, the repertoire was profiled, and TCRdb retains in-frame clones only, with some absent. The sample has about 260,000 clones, approximately 89% seen once. Sequencing used peripheral blood. Source of these receptors: a woman in her seventies with COVID-19, enrolled during active disease.

This clone was detected only once. The chain carries TRBV5-1 and TRBJ1-2, with 9 bases identical to TRBD1. The V segment lost 3 bases and the J segment 5 bases; nucleotides outside the gene matches: 8. CDR1 is SGHRS, CDR2 YFSETQ, per germline. This CDR3 is built from 15 residues. The CDR3 loop is CASSYTGGAEYGYTF. CDR3 sequence (DNA): TGCGCCAGCAGCTACACAGGGGGCGCAGAATATGGCTACACCTTC.

This clone has only one observation. V is TRBV4-1 and J is TRBJ1-1; TRBD1 agrees at 9 bases. Germline V gene sequence: CDR1 MGHRA, CDR2 YSYEKL. Trimming took 4 bases from V and 1 from J; bases not matched to a gene: 4. The length of the CDR3 is 15 residues. CDR3 sequence reads: CASSPGDRANTEAFF. The CDR3 coding sequence is TGCGCCAGCAGCCCGGGGGACAGGGCGAACACTGAAGCTTTCTTT.

The chain has TRBV7-9 and TRBJ2-4; no firm D call. V was shortened by 5 bases and J by 0 bases, with 20 bases between the two germline ends. The CDR3 extends over 18 amino acids. In germline, CDR1 is SEHNR, CDR2 FQNEAQ (reference sequence). The CDR3 loop reads CASSPPVAAYLAKNIQYF. In nucleotides, the CDR3 is TGTGCCAGCAGCCCACCCGTGGCGGCGTACCTAGCCAAAAACATTCAGTACTTC.

The chain carries TRBV20-1 and TRBJ1-5, with 10 nucleotides matching TRBD1. With 3 bases clipped from V and 2 bases from J, the junction kept 4 bases outside the gene matches. Per germline, CDR1 DFQATT and CDR2 SNEGSKA (reference sequence). This CDR3 spans 15 amino acids. CDR3 in amino acids: CSASRTGGGNQPQHF. In DNA form, the CDR3 reads TGCAGTGCTAGTAGGACAGGGGGAGGCAATCAGCCCCAGCATTTT.

The chain joins TRBV4-1 to TRBJ1-6, with D possibly TRBD1 on 5 matching bases. Germline CDR1 reads MGHRA; CDR2 reads YSYEKL. The CDR3 is 17 residues long. V shed 3 bases and J shed 9 bases, with 21 bases lying between them. This chain's CDR3 is CASSHRVGSIDRSPLHF. The CDR3 coding sequence is TGCGCCAGCAGCCACAGGGTCGGTAGTATTGATCGTTCACCCCTCCACTTT.

This clone occurred a few times. The V call is TRBV4-1, the J call TRBJ1-2; 7 bases map to TRBD1. Germline loops: CDR1 MGHRA, CDR2 YSYEKL. Trimming took 2 bases from V and 6 from J; bases not matched to a gene: 12. This CDR3 spans 16 amino acids. The CDR3 DNA reads as TGCGCCAGCAGCCAAAGAGGGGGAGACAGGGTTCATGGCTACACCTTC. Amino acids: CASSQRGGDRVHGYTF.

The chain uses TRBV15 and TRBJ1-4, with D maybe TRBD1 (6 bases). The CDR3 runs to 15 residues. Per the germline V gene, CDR1 is LNHNV and CDR2 is YYDKDF (reference sequence). Deletions cut 1 base from V and 7 bases from J, with 13 bases between. This CDR3 is CATSRGGTGSEKLFF. CDR3 in DNA: TGTGCCACCAGCAGAGGAGGCACAGGGAGTGAAAAACTGTTTTTT.

The chain employs TRBV7-2 and TRBJ1-6, with 7 bases lining up with TRBD1. This CDR3 is built from 17 residues. CDR1 is SGHTA and CDR2 is FQGNSA in the germline V gene. Trimming at V came to 1 base and at J to 9 bases, leaving 12 bases not matched to a gene. The CDR3, as DNA: TGTGCCAGCAGCTTAGTGAGTGGGACAGCCAACGGTTCACCCCTCCACTTT. Its translation is CASSLVSGTANGSPLHF.

This rearrangement joins TRBV19 to TRBJ2-5; possibly TRBD2 for D (6 bases). Germline CDR1 LNHDA, CDR2 SQIVND (reference sequence). The CDR3 is 14 amino acids. V was trimmed by 7 bases and J by 5 bases, leaving 17 bases between them. CDR3 amino acids: CASTAGRSRETQYF. For the CDR3, the DNA is TGTGCCAGTACTGCGGGACGCTCAAGGGAGACCCAGTACTTC.

The chain couples TRBV5-4 to TRBJ2-7; 8 bases agree with TRBD1. This CDR3 comprises 15 residues. The trim removed 2 bases at V and 4 bases at J, leaving 8 bases unmatched. Per germline, CDR1 SGHNT and CDR2 YYREEE (reference sequence). CDR3 residues: CASSLGGGDRYEQYF. The CDR3 DNA reads as TGTGCCAGCAGCTTAGGAGGAGGGGACAGGTACGAGCAGTACTTC. Complete variable domain (other parts from reference TRBV5-4 and TRBJ2-7): ETGVTQSPTHLIKTRGQQVTLRCSSQSGHNTVSWYQQALGQGPQFIFQYYREEENGRGNFPPRFSGLQFPNYSSELNVNALELDDSALYLCASSLGGGDRYEQYFGPGTRLTVT.

J is TRBJ1-5 and V is TRBV29-1; perhaps TRBD1 as D (6 bases). In germline, CDR1 is SQVTM, CDR2 ANQGSEA. Trimming took off 7 bases at V and 5 bases at J, with 12 bases between the two ends. This CDR3 has 12 amino acids. The CDR3 sequence is CSARQADQPQHF. The CDR3, as DNA: TGCAGCGCCAGACAGGCCGATCAGCCCCAGCATTTT.

The V call is TRBV4-1, the J call TRBJ2-7; 10 nucleotides match TRBD1. The germline V gene encodes CDR1 MGHRA and CDR2 YSYEKL. Trimming at V came to 3 bases and at J to 2 bases, leaving 10 bases not matched to a gene. The CDR3 is made up of 17 amino acids. This CDR3 reads CASSQYAGTGVPYEQYF. The CDR3, as DNA: TGCGCCAGCAGCCAGTACGCCGGGACAGGGGTTCCCTACGAGCAGTACTTC.

This chain joins TRBV12-3 or TRBV12-4 and TRBJ1-2; D not resolved. This CDR3 is 13 amino acids long. Trimming shortened V by 2 bases and J by 4 bases, and 8 bases separated the two germline ends. DNA of the CDR3: TGTGCCAGCAGTTTATCAGGTTCCTATGGCTACACCTTC. Translating it yields CASSLSGSYGYTF.

V usage is TRBV19 and J usage is TRBJ2-1, with D perhaps TRBD2 (6 bases). The CDR3 length is 13 residues. V was shortened by 1 base and J by 7 bases, with 8 bases between the two germline ends. Germline V gene sequence: CDR1 LNHDA, CDR2 SQIVND (reference sequence). The CDR3 coding sequence is TGTGCCAGTAGTATAGTTCGGGGGAATGAGCAGTTCTTC. Translated, it gives CASSIVRGNEQFF.

The chain recombines TRBV9 with TRBJ1-4, with D perhaps matching TRBD1 (5 bases). The CDR3 length is 12 residues. Trimming took 7 bases from V and 8 from J, leaving 12 bases between them. The germline V gene has CDR1 SGDLS and CDR2 YYNGEE. The CDR3 sequence is CASGGAREKLFF. CDR3 in DNA: TGTGCCAGCGGAGGGGCTAGGGAAAAACTGTTTTTT.

The rearrangement uses TRBV24-1 and TRBJ2-5; no reliable D call. CDR3 size: 12 residues. Germline CDR1 is KGHDR and CDR2 is SFDVKD. Trimming cost V 4 bases and J 3 bases, with 5 bases left between them. This chain's CDR3 is CATSDPKETQYF. CDR3 bases: TGTGCCACCAGTGACCCAAAAGAGACCCAGTACTTC.

The J gene is TRBJ1-5, the V gene TRBV19, with 7 bases identical to TRBD1. The CDR3 runs to 14 residues. The V and J ends lost 7 bases and 5 bases, in that order; junction bases with no gene match: 8. Per germline, CDR1 LNHDA and CDR2 SQIVND (reference sequence). CDR3 loop: CASKAGGPHQPQHF. DNA for the CDR3: TGTGCCAGTAAGGCAGGGGGTCCGCATCAGCCCCAGCATTTT.